This T cell receptor (beta chain) came from a study of blood T cell repertoires in COVID-19. Study overall: Collection of acute and convalescent COVID-19 samples took place in the United States, Italy and Spain. PBMCs, B-cell-depleted T cells, or T cells provided the cDNA or gDNA that made up the material.

This CDR3 has 17 residues. V lost 0 bases, J lost 2 bases, and 14 bases lay in between. Germline V gene data show CDR1 as SEHNR and CDR2 as FQNEAQ (reference sequence). Authors' analysis steps: Estimation of nucleated cell counts relied on the amplification of reference gene primers. The assay was immunoSEQ multiplex PCR, and TCRdb's table has in-frame clones only and misses some. The DNA gave D and trimming, while V, J and clone size come from that table. The sample lists around 250,000 clones, around nine tenths occurring once. The TCR comes from a woman between 65 and 79 years old with active or convalescent COVID-19. This chain links TRBV7-9 with TRBJ1-3; D might be TRBD1 (5 bases). Sequencing used peripheral blood. For the CDR3, the DNA is TGTGCCAGCAGCTTAGCTATTGGGACTACCCCTGGAAACACCATATATTTT. Protein: CASSLAIGTTPGNTIYF.